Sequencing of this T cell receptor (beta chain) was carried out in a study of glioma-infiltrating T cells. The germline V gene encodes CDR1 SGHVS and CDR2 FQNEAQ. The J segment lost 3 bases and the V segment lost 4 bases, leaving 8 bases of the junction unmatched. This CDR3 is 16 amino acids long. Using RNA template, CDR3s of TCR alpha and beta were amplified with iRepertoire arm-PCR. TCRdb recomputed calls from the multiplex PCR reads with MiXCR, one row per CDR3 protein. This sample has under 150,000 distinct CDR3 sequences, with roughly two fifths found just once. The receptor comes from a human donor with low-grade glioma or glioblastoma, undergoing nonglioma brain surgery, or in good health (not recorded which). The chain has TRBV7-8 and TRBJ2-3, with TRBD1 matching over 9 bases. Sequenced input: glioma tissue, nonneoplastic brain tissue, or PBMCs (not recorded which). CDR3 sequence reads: CASSSLDGQGTDTQYF. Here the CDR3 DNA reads TGTGCCAGCAGCTCCCTTGACGGACAGGGGACAGATACGCAGTATTTT. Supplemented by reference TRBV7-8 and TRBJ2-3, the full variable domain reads GAGVSQSPRYKVAKRGQDVALRCDPISGHVSLFWYQQALGQGPEFLTYFQNEAQLDKSGLPSDRFFAERPEGSVSTLKIQRTQQEDSAVYLCASSSLDGQGTDTQYFGPGTRLTVL.